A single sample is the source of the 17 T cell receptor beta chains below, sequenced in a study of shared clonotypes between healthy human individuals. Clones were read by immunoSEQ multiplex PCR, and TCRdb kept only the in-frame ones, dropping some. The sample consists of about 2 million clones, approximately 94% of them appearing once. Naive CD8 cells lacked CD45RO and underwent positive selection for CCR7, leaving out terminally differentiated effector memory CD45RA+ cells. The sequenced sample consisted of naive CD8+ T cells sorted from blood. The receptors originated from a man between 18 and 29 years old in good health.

This CDR3 reads CASSQDPTPGHEQYF. CDR3 DNA: TGCGCCAGCAGCCAAGATCCAACACCCGGCCACGAGCAGTACTTC. The V call is TRBV4-3, the J call TRBJ2-7; D is ambiguous. The V end was cut by 0 bases, the J end by 5 bases, with 14 bases between. Germline V lookup: CDR1 LGHNA, CDR2 YSLEER. The CDR3 totals 15 residues.

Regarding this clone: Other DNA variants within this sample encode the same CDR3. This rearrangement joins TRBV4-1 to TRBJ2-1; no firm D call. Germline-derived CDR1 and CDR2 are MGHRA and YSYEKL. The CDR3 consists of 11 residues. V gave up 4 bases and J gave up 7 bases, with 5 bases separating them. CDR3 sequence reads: CASSLGNEQFF. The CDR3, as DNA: TGCGCCAGCAGCCTCGGAAATGAGCAGTTCTTC.

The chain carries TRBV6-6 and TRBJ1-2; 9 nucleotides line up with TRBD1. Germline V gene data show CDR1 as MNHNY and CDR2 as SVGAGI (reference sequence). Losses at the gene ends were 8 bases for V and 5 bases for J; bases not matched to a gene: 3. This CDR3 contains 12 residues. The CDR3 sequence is CASGGTGYGYTF. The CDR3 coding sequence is TGTGCCAGCGGGGGGACAGGGTATGGCTACACCTTC.

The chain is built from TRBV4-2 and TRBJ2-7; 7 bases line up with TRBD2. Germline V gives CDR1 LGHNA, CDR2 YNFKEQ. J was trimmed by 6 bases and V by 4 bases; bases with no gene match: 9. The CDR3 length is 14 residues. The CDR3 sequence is CASSPAGDLLEQYF. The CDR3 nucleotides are TGTGCCAGCAGCCCGGCGGGGGACCTTCTCGAGCAGTACTTC.

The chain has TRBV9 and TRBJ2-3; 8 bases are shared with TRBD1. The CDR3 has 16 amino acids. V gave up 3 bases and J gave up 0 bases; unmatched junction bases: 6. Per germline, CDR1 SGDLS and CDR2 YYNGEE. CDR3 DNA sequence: TGTGCCAGCAGCGGAGACAGGGGCCAAAGCACAGATACGCAGTATTTT. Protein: CASSGDRGQSTDTQYF.

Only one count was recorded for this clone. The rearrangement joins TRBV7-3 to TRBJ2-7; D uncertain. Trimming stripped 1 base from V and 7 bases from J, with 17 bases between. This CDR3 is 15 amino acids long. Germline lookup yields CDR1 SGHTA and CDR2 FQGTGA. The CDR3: CASSLSPGLGGEQYF. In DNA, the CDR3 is TGTGCCAGCAGCTTAAGTCCAGGTTTGGGTGGGGAGCAGTACTTC.

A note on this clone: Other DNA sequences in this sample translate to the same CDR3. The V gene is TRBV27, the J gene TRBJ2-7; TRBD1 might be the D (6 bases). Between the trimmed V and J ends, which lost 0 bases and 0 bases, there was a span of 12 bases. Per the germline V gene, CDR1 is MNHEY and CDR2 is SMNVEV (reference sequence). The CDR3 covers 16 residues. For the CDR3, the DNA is TGTGCCAGCAGTTTATCTAGGGGGACACTCTCCTACGAGCAGTACTTC. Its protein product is CASSLSRGTLSYEQYF.

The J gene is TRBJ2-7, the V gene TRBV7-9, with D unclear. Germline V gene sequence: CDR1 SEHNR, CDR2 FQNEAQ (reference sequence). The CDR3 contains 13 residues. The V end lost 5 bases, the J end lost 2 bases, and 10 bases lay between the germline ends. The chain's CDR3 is CASSPLRAYEQYF. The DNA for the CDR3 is TGTGCCAGCAGCCCGCTCCGGGCCTACGAGCAGTACTTC.

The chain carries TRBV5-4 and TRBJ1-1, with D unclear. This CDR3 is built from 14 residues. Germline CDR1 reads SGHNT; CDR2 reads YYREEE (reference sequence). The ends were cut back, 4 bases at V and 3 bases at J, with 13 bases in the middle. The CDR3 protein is CASSLEPRDTEAFF. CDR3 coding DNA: TGTGCCAGCAGCCTTGAACCTAGGGACACTGAAGCTTTCTTT.

CDR3 DNA sequence: TGTGCCAGCAGCCTAGACAGGGGCTACGAGCAGTACTTC. Its protein is CASSLDRGYEQYF. The rearrangement joins TRBV9 to TRBJ2-7; the match to TRBD1 covers 8 bases. V lost 4 bases to trimming and J lost 3 bases; unmatched junction nucleotides: 3. The CDR3 runs to 13 residues. Germline values: CDR1 SGDLS, CDR2 YYNGEE.

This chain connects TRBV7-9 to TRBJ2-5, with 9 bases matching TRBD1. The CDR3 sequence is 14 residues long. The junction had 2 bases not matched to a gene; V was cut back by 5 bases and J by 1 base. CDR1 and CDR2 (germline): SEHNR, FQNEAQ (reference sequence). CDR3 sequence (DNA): TGTGCCAGCAGCGGGGGACAGGGCCAAGAGACCCAGTACTTC. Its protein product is CASSGGQGQETQYF.

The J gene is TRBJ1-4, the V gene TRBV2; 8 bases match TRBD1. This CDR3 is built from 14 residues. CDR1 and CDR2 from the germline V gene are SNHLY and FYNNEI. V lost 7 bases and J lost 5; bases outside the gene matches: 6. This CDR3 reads CASKEQGGNEKLFF. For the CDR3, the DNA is TGTGCCAGCAAAGAACAGGGGGGAAATGAAAAACTGTTTTTT.

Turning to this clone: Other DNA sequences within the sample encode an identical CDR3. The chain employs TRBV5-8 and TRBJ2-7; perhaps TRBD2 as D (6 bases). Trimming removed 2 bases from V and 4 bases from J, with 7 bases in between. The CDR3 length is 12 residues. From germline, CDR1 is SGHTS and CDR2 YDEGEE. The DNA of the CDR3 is TGTGCCAGCAGCTTTGGGGGGTACGAGCAGTACTTC. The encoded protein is CASSFGGYEQYF.

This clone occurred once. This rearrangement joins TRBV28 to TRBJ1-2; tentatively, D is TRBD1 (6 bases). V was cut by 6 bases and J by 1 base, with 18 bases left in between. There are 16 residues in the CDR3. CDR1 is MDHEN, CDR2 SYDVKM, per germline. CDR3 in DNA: TGTGCCAGCAGCACTCCGACAGGCGGGCATAACTATGGCTACACCTTC. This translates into CASSTPTGGHNYGYTF.

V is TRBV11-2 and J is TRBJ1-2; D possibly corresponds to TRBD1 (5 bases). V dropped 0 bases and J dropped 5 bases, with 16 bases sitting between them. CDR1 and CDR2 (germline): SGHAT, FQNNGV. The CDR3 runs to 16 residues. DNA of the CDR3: TGTGCCAGCAGCTTAGATCCGATGGCTGGGGCTTATGGCTACACCTTC. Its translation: CASSLDPMAGAYGYTF.

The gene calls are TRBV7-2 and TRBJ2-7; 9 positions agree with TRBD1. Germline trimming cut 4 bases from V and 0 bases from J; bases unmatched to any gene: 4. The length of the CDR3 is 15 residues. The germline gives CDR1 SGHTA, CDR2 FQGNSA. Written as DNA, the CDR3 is TGTGCCAGCAGCTCTACAGGGGGCAGCTCCTACGAGCAGTACTTC. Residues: CASSSTGGSSYEQYF.

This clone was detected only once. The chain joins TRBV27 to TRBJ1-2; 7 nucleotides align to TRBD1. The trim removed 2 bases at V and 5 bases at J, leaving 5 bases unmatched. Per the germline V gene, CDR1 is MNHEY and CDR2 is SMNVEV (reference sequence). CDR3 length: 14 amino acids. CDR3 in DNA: TGTGCCAGCAGTTTAACGGCAGGGGGATATGGCTACACCTTC. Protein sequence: CASSLTAGGYGYTF.